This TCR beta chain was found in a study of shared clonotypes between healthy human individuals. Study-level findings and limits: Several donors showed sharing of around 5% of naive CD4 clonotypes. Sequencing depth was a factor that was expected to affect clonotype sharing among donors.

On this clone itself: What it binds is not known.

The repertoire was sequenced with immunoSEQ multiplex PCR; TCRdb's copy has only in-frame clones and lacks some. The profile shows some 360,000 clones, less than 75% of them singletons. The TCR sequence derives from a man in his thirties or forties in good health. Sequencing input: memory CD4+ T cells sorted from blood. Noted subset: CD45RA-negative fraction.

The CDR3 sequence is CASSTKREGREQYF. The CDR3 DNA reads TGTGCCAGCAGTACGAAGAGGGAGGGACGTGAGCAGTACTTC. The rearrangement uses TRBV28 and TRBJ2-7; 7 positions match TRBD2. The CDR3 runs to 14 residues. V gave up 5 bases and J gave up 7 bases; unmatched junction bases: 11. CDR1 and CDR2 (germline): MDHEN, SYDVKM. Supplemented by reference TRBV28 and TRBJ2-7, the full variable domain reads DVKVTQSSRYLVKRTGEKVFLECVQDMDHENMFWYRQDPGLGLRLIYFSYDVKMKEKGDIPEGYSVSREKKERFSLILESASTNQTSMYLCASSTKREGREQYFGPGTRLTVT.